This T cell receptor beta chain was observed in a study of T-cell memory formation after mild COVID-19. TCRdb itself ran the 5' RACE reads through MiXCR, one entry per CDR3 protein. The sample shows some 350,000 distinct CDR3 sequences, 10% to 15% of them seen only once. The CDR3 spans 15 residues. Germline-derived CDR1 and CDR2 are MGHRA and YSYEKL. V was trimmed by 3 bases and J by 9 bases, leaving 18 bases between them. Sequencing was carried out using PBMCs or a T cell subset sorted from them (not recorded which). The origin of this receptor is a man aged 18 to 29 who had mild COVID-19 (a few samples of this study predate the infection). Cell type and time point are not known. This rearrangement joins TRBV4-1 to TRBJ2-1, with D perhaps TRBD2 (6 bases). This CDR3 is CASSQTTSMHREQFF. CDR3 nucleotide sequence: TGCGCCAGCAGCCAGACGACTAGTATGCATCGTGAGCAGTTCTTC.